Presented here are 11 T cell receptor beta chains from one specimen sequenced in a study of blood T cell repertoires in COVID-19. Sequencing was performed with immunoSEQ multiplex PCR; in TCRdb, only in-frame clones are kept and a portion is missing. The table has a few hundred thousand clones, 65% to 85% seen once. The sequencing input was peripheral blood. The source is a woman in her twenties or thirties who had recovered from COVID-19.

This chain links TRBV5-4 with TRBJ2-2; the D gene is possibly TRBD1 (6 bases). Trimming pared 7 bases from V and 4 bases from J, leaving 14 bases between. Germline loops: CDR1 SGHNT, CDR2 YYREEE (reference sequence). This CDR3 is 14 amino acids long. The CDR3 spells CASHFGQSTGELFF. CDR3 nucleotides: TGTGCCAGCCACTTTGGACAGTCCACCGGGGAGCTGTTTTTT.

This chain joins TRBV6-1 and TRBJ1-2; D is possibly TRBD1 (5 bases). Germline CDR1 reads MNHNS; CDR2 reads SASEGT. This CDR3 has 11 amino acids. Deletions cut 3 bases from V and 8 bases from J, with 7 bases between. The CDR3, as DNA: TGTGCCAGCAGTGAGACAGACGGCTACACCTTC. Protein product: CASSETDGYTF.

The chain links TRBV12-3 or TRBV12-4 to TRBJ2-7, with 11 bases identical to TRBD1. Losses at the gene ends were 5 bases for V and 7 bases for J; bases not matched to a gene: 4. There are 13 residues in the CDR3. CDR3 nucleotides: TGTGCCAGCAGTGGACAGGGGGCGGAAGAGCAGTACTTC. It translates to CASSGQGAEEQYF.

The V call is TRBV9, the J call TRBJ2-1; 7 positions match TRBD2. Germline loops: CDR1 SGDLS, CDR2 YYNGEE. The J segment lost 0 bases and the V segment lost 1 base, leaving 4 bases of the junction unmatched. CDR3 length equals 16 residues. As DNA, the CDR3 is TGTGCCAGCAGCGTAACGGGGGGTAGCTCCTACAATGAGCAGTTCTTC. Translating it yields CASSVTGGSSYNEQFF.

V is TRBV12-3 or TRBV12-4 and J is TRBJ1-2; TRBD1 might be the D (5 bases). V was cut by 6 bases and J by 0 bases, with 8 bases left in between. CDR3 size: 13 residues. The chain's CDR3 is CASSQDTNYGYTF. The CDR3 nucleotides are TGTGCCAGCAGCCAGGACACTAACTATGGCTACACCTTC.

The chain couples TRBV19 to TRBJ2-7; unclear D gene. The germline CDR1 and CDR2 sequences are LNHDA and SQIVND (reference sequence). The V gene lost 4 bases and the J gene lost 1 base, with 11 bases spanning the gap. The CDR3 sequence is 14 residues long. CDR3 residues: CASSKQLRSYEQYF. The CDR3 nucleotides read TGTGCCAGTAGTAAACAGCTAAGATCCTACGAGCAGTACTTC.

As regards this clone: The same CDR3 is also encoded by other DNA sequences in this sample. This chain uses TRBV30 with TRBJ2-7; 7 positions match TRBD2. V gave up 1 base and J gave up 4 bases; unmatched junction bases: 1. CDR3 length: 12 amino acids. Germline CDR1 is GTSNPN and CDR2 is SVGIG (reference sequence). For the CDR3, the DNA is TGTGCCTGGAGTGGGGGGGGTTACGAGCAGTACTTC. As protein: CAWSGGGYEQYF.

This chain uses TRBV5-1 with TRBJ2-3; 8 bases fit TRBD1. Trimming removed 0 bases from V and 2 bases from J; junction bases left unmatched: 2. The germline V gene encodes CDR1 SGHRS and CDR2 YFSETQ. This CDR3 contains 15 residues. As DNA, the CDR3 is TGCGCCAGCAGCTTGGCACAGGGGGACACAGATACGCAGTATTTT. Protein sequence: CASSLAQGDTDTQYF.

J is TRBJ2-3 and V is TRBV28, with a weak D call TRBD2 (5 bases). This CDR3 region has 14 residues. The germline V gene has CDR1 MDHEN and CDR2 SYDVKM. V lost 5 bases, J lost 4 bases, and 13 bases lay in between. CDR3 bases: TGTGCCAGCAGTCGCACCGGACTTCCAGATACGCAGTATTTT. Residues: CASSRTGLPDTQYF.

The chain joins TRBV5-1 to TRBJ2-3; 11 bases align to TRBD2. Germline-derived CDR1 and CDR2 are SGHRS and YFSETQ. Germline trimming cut 2 bases from V and 4 bases from J; bases unmatched to any gene: 6. The length of the CDR3 is 16 residues. CDR3 DNA: TGCGCCAGCAGCTTTATAGCGGGAGGGCGCGCAGATACGCAGTATTTT. This encodes CASSFIAGGRADTQYF.

This sequence joins TRBV20-1 and TRBJ1-5, with 9 bases lining up with TRBD1. The germline CDR1 and CDR2 sequences are DFQATT and SNEGSKA (reference sequence). This CDR3 comprises 14 residues. J was trimmed by 2 bases and V by 3 bases; bases with no gene match: 2. The CDR3 loop is CSASWTGGNQPQHF. The CDR3 DNA sequence: TGCAGTGCTAGTTGGACAGGGGGCAATCAGCCCCAGCATTTT.